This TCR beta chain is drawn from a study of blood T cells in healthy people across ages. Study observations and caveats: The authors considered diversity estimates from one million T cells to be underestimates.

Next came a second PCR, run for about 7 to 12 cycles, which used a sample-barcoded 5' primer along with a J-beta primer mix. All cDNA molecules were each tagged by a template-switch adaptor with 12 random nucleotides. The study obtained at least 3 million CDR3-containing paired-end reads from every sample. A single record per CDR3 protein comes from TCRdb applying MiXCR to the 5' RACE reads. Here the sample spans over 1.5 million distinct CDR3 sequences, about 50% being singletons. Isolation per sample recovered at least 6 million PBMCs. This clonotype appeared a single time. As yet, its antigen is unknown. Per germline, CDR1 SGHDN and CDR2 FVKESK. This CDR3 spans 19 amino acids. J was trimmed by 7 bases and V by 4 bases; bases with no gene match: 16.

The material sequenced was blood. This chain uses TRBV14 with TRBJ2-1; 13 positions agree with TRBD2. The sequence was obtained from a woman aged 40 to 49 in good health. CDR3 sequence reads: CASSLGLAGVRPRVNEQFF. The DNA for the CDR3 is TGTGCCAGCAGCCTTGGACTAGCGGGGGTCCGACCACGTGTGAATGAGCAGTTCTTC.